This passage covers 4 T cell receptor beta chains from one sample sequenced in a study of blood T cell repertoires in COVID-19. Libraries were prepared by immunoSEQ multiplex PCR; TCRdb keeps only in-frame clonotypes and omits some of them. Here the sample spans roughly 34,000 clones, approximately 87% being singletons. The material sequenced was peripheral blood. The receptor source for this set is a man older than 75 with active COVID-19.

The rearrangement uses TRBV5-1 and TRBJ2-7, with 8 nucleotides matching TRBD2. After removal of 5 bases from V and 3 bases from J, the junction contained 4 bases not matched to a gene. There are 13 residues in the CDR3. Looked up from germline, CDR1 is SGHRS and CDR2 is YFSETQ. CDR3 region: CASSPAGGYEQYF. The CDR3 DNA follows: TGCGCCAGCAGTCCGGCGGGAGGCTACGAGCAGTACTTC.

The CDR3 region has the DNA TGTGCCAGCTCCCCTCAGGGGGGAGTCCTTGAGACCCAGTACTTC. Translated, it gives CASSPQGGVLETQYF. The chain carries TRBV18 and TRBJ2-5, with D maybe TRBD1 (7 bases). The CDR3 consists of 15 residues. Germline lookup yields CDR1 KGHSH and CDR2 LQKENI. Trimming pared 6 bases from V and 5 bases from J, leaving 19 bases between.

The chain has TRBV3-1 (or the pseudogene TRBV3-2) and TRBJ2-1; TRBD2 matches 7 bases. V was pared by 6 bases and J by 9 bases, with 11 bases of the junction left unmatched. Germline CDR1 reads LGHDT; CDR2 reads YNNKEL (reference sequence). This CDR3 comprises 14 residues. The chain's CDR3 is CASRGSGGRSEQFF. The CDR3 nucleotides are TGTGCCAGCAGAGGATCTGGCGGGAGAAGTGAGCAGTTCTTC.

For the CDR3, the DNA is TGTGCCAGCAGCTCAGACAGTCTATACGAGCAGTACTTC. It translates to CASSSDSLYEQYF. The genes are TRBV7-2 and TRBJ2-7; D is perhaps TRBD1 (5 bases). CDR3 length equals 13 residues. Deletions cut 4 bases from V and 4 bases from J, with 11 bases between. Germline assignment: CDR1 SGHTA and CDR2 FQGNSA.